This T cell receptor beta chain was captured by sequencing in a study of PD-1 blockade in classical Hodgkin lymphoma. About the research overall: Patients in the cohort were put on intravenous nivolumab, 3 mg/kg every 2 weeks. Study results and limitations: The diversity seen at baseline in complete responders resembled that of newly diagnosed patients.

This clone was picked up a small number of times. Its antigen remains unidentified. Data came from immunoSEQ multiplex PCR; TCRdb stores just in-frame clones and leaves some out. This table holds nearly 20,000 clones, around 78% found once. CDR1 is MNHEY and CDR2 is SVGAGI in the germline V gene. V lost 6 bases, J lost 4 bases, and 15 bases lay in between. This CDR3 has 14 amino acids. Indicated time point: cycle 4 day 1 (C4D1), after 5 to 7 weeks of nivolumab. Relapse after autologous stem cell transplantation occurred in every patient, and brentuximab vedotin exposure varied. Negative selection with magnetic separation was used to purify CD4+ T cells from thawed PBMCs.

The chain carries TRBV6-5 and TRBJ1-1, with D possibly being TRBD1 (5 bases). This sequence was found in a human donor with classical Hodgkin lymphoma. Sequenced material: CD4+ T cells from blood, taken before the fourth cycle of nivolumab. CDR3 nucleotides: TGTGCCAGCAGCCACGGGACCACAGGCACTGAAGCTTTCTTT. Its translation is CASSHGTTGTEAFF.